A selection of T cell receptor beta chains follows, all from one sample in a study of cytomegalovirus exposure and HLA in healthy donors. Clones were sequenced by immunoSEQ multiplex PCR, and TCRdb holds only the in-frame ones, with some missing. The table shows roughly 110,000 clones, with about 71% occurring only once. The material sequenced was PBMCs. These receptors were taken from a boy younger than 18 in good health and CMV-seronegative. Both conserved end residues are part of each CDR3. A D gene is named only where the DNA matches it firmly. Where a row states a size, it is once, few, many or the class of an expanded clone; other rows omit it.

J	D	V	size	DNA	CDR3
TRBJ2-3	-	TRBV2	-	TGTGCCAGCAGGAGGGATACTAGCACAGATACGCAGTATTTT	CASRRDTSTDTQYF
TRBJ2-7	-	TRBV28	-	TGTGCCAGCGGGCCCTACGAGCAGTACTTC	CASGPYEQYF
TRBJ2-7	-	TRBV7-3	-	TGTGCCAGCAGCATCGGACTCAACTCCTACGAGCAGTACTTC	CASSIGLNSYEQYF
TRBJ2-5	TRBD1	TRBV5-1	-	TGCGCCAGCAGCTACGGGACAGGGGGACAAGAGACCCAGTACTTC	CASSYGTGGQETQYF
TRBJ1-2	-	TRBV27	-	TGTGCCAGCAGTTCCCCCCAGGGCTTGGGCGGCTACACCTTC	CASSSPQGLGGYTF
TRBJ1-3	-	TRBV5-8	-	TGTGCCAGCAGCTTGGGACACTCTGGAAACACCATATATTTT	CASSLGHSGNTIYF
TRBJ1-5	-	TRBV19	-	TGTGCCAGTAGTCGCCAACGGCAGGGCAATCAGCCCCAGCATTTT	CASSRQRQGNQPQHF
TRBJ2-7	TRBD2	TRBV5-4	once	TGTGCCAGCAGCCCGAGCGGGGCTATTTCCTACGAGCAGTACTTC	CASSPSGAISYEQYF
TRBJ1-1	-	TRBV5-1	few	TGCGCCAGCAGCCGTGGGGGGATTAGGAACACTGAAGCTTTCTTT	CASSRGGIRNTEAFF
TRBJ1-5	TRBD1	TRBV28	-	TGTGCCAGCAGTTTTGGGACAGGGCACCAGCCCCAGCATTTT	CASSFGTGHQPQHF
TRBJ1-2	TRBD1	TRBV28	few	TGTGCCAGCCGGGACAGGCTCTATGGCTACACCTTC	CASRDRLYGYTF
TRBJ2-5	-	TRBV5-4	-	TGTGCCAGCAGCTTACAACTGTCGGGGAACCAAGAGACCCAGTACTTC	CASSLQLSGNQETQYF
TRBJ2-1	TRBD2	TRBV5-4	-	TGTGCCAGCAGCGCGACTAGCGGCTCCTACAATGAGCAGTTCTTC	CASSATSGSYNEQFF
TRBJ1-2	-	TRBV2	-	TGTGCCAGCAGTGTCGACAGAACTAACTATGGCTACACCTTC	CASSVDRTNYGYTF
TRBJ2-5	-	TRBV11-3	once	TGTGCCAGCAGCCTTCAGGAGACCCAGTACTTC	CASSLQETQYF
TRBJ1-4	-	TRBV6-5	-	TGTGCCAGCAGTTACTCGGCAGTCGGGGTTCTGTTTTTT	CASSYSAVGVLFF
TRBJ2-5	TRBD2	TRBV7-9	few	TGTGCCAGCAGCCGAGGGACTAGCTCGGTAGAGACCCAGTACTTC	CASSRGTSSVETQYF
TRBJ2-1	-	TRBV7-8	-	TGTGCCAGCAGCTTCAGGACGGGGTACAATGAGCAGTTCTTC	CASSFRTGYNEQFF
TRBJ2-5	TRBD2	TRBV18	-	TGTGCCAGCTCACTTATCTATAGGAGAGCGGGGCCTCACCAAGAGACCCAGTACTTC	CASSLIYRRAGPHQETQYF
TRBJ2-7	TRBD1	TRBV10-3	-	TGTGCCAGCTACCCAACAGGGGACACCTACGAGCAGTACTTC	CASYPTGDTYEQYF
TRBJ2-5	TRBD1	TRBV2	-	TGTGCCAGCAGTGAATTCCCATCAGGGGGCTGGGAGACCCAGTACTTC	CASSEFPSGGWETQYF
TRBJ1-2	-	TRBV27	-	TGTGCCAGCAGACGGGACACCTACTATGGCTACACCTTC	CASRRDTYYGYTF
TRBJ1-6	TRBD1	TRBV28	few	TGTGCCAGCAGTTTCACAGGGGGTTTCGGGTCACCCCTCCACTTT	CASSFTGGFGSPLHF
TRBJ1-3	-	TRBV30	-	TGTGCCTGGAGGGACGGCGGGAGCCTCTCTGGAAACACCATATATTTT	CAWRDGGSLSGNTIYF
TRBJ2-3	-	TRBV5-1	few	TGCGCCAGCAGCTTTGCCGGGAAGAGCACAGATACGCAGTATTTT	CASSFAGKSTDTQYF
TRBJ1-1	TRBD1	TRBV28	-	TGTGCCAGCAGTTCCCCACGGCAGGGGGGCACTGAAGCTTTCTTT	CASSSPRQGGTEAFF